Below are 11 T cell receptor beta chains sequenced from a single sample in a study of blood T cell repertoires in COVID-19. Data came from immunoSEQ multiplex PCR; TCRdb stores just in-frame clones and leaves some out. The sample carries roughly 100,000 clones, 87% recorded once. The sequenced material came from peripheral blood. The receptors shown here come from a man aged 45 to 65 with acute or convalescent COVID-19.

This chain links TRBV18 with TRBJ2-7; TRBD1 agrees at 8 bases. Germline V gene lookup returns CDR1 KGHSH and CDR2 LQKENI. V trimming: 5 bases; J trimming: 2 bases; junction bases outside the gene matches: 5. The CDR3 length is 14 residues. CDR3 sequence reads: CASSNGQGTYEQYF. CDR3 in DNA: TGTGCCAGCTCAAACGGACAGGGAACCTACGAGCAGTACTTC.

Concerning this clone itself: The junction does not match germline at one end; this may be a read error. In nucleotides, the CDR3 is TGTGCCAGCAGCTTGGGACAGGGCTTCACAAACTTC. Amino acids: CASSLGQGFTNF. The chain carries TRBV7-2 and TRBJ1-2; 9 bases align to TRBD1. Looked up from germline, CDR1 is SGHTA and CDR2 is FQGNSA. The CDR3 runs to 12 residues.

CDR3 region: CASSLEGEGNQPQHF. The CDR3 DNA follows: TGCGCCAGCAGCTTGGAAGGGGAAGGCAATCAGCCCCAGCATTTT. The rearrangement joins TRBV5-1 to TRBJ1-5; a weak D match, TRBD1 (5 bases). The CDR3 contains 15 residues. Germline lookup yields CDR1 SGHRS and CDR2 YFSETQ. V was trimmed by 0 bases and J by 2 bases, leaving 9 bases between them.

For this clone: Other DNA sequences in this sample translate to the same CDR3. V is TRBV4-1 and J is TRBJ2-3; perhaps TRBD1 as D (6 bases). Looked up from germline, CDR1 is MGHRA and CDR2 is YSYEKL. Trimming left V 0 bases short and J 3 bases short, with 13 bases between. The CDR3 has 16 amino acids. CDR3 sequence: CASSQDPGQLTDTQYF. DNA of the CDR3: TGCGCCAGCAGCCAAGACCCGGGACAATTAACAGATACGCAGTATTTT.

This chain connects TRBV10-3 to TRBJ1-1, with D uncertain. The V end lost 6 bases, the J end lost 1 base, and 9 bases lay between the germline ends. Germline-derived CDR1 and CDR2 are ENHRY and SYGVKD. CDR3 length: 13 residues. CDR3 in DNA: TGTGCCATCAGCGGAGAGGAGAACACTGAAGCTTTCTTT. It is translated as CAISGEENTEAFF.

The chain is built from TRBV14 and TRBJ1-4; tentative D call: TRBD1 (5 bases). Deletions cut 1 base from V and 10 bases from J, with 7 bases between. The CDR3 totals 12 residues. Germline V gives CDR1 SGHDN, CDR2 FVKESK. The CDR3 is CASSQAGGKLFF. The CDR3 nucleotides read TGTGCCAGCAGCCAAGCCGGGGGAAAACTGTTTTTT.

The gene calls are TRBV15 and TRBJ2-4; maybe TRBD2 (7 bases). V lost 4 bases and J lost 6, with 13 bases in between. This CDR3 is built from 14 residues. Germline values: CDR1 LNHNV, CDR2 YYDKDF (reference sequence). DNA of the CDR3: TGTGCCACCAGCACCAGGGGAGGGGGAAACATTCAGTACTTC. Its translation is CATSTRGGGNIQYF. Drawing the rest from reference TRBV15 and TRBJ2-4, the complete variable domain is DAMVIQNPRYQVTQFGKPVTLSCSQTLNHNVMYWYQQKSSQAPKLLFHYYDKDFNNEADTPDNFQSRRPNTSFCFLDIRSPGLGDTAMYLCATSTRGGGNIQYFGAGTRLSVL.

This clone was seen only a few times. The chain joins TRBV5-1 to TRBJ1-4; D may be TRBD1 (5 bases). Germline assignment: CDR1 SGHRS and CDR2 YFSETQ. The length of the CDR3 is 13 residues. V dropped 4 bases and J dropped 3 bases, with 7 bases sitting between them. The CDR3 bases are TGCGCCAGCAGCCAGGGCCCTAATGAAAAACTGTTTTTT. This translates into CASSQGPNEKLFF.

V is TRBV4-1 and J is TRBJ1-4; TRBD1 might be the D (6 bases). The germline gives CDR1 MGHRA, CDR2 YSYEKL. Trimming cost V 3 bases and J 7 bases, with 15 bases left between them. This CDR3 spans 15 amino acids. In nucleotides, the CDR3 is TGCGCCAGCAGCCAGCTTTCAGGGGTTAGTGAAAAACTGTTTTTT. Protein sequence: CASSQLSGVSEKLFF.

The chain is built from TRBV5-1 and TRBJ2-7, with 12 bases aligning to TRBD2. There are 18 residues in the CDR3. Germline V gives CDR1 SGHRS, CDR2 YFSETQ. V trimming: 0 bases; J trimming: 0 bases; junction bases outside the gene matches: 7. The CDR3 region is CASSLGLAGGPSSYEQYF. The CDR3 nucleotides read TGCGCCAGCAGCTTGGGGCTAGCGGGAGGGCCGAGCTCCTACGAGCAGTACTTC.

CDR3 sequence reads: CASRGTGGNEQFF. CDR3 coding DNA: TGTGCCAGCAGGGGGACAGGGGGCAATGAGCAGTTCTTC. The chain is built from TRBV27 and TRBJ2-1; 11 bases line up with TRBD1. Germline CDR1 reads MNHEY; CDR2 reads SMNVEV (reference sequence). V trimming: 6 bases; J trimming: 6 bases; junction bases outside the gene matches: 1. CDR3 size: 13 residues.